A single sample gave rise to the 3 T cell receptor beta chains below, sequenced in a study of shared clonotypes between healthy human individuals. Assay used: immunoSEQ multiplex PCR; TCRdb lists only in-frame clones, some missing. The sample yields millions of clones, about 92% seen once. The sequenced sample consisted of naive CD4+ T cells from PBMCs. The sample's subset: CD45RA+ positively selected. The receptors here all came from a man aged 18 to 29 in good health. Some clones in this sample may be carry-over from other donors' samples.

V is TRBV5-6 and J is TRBJ2-7; a possible D gene is TRBD2 (6 bases). The CDR3 is made up of 11 amino acids. The germline CDR1 and CDR2 sequences are SGHDT and YYEEEE. V was cut by 4 bases and J by 4 bases, with 6 bases left in between. The CDR3 sequence is CASSRGYEQYF. CDR3 sequence (DNA): TGTGCCAGCAGCCGGGGGTACGAGCAGTACTTC.

This clone was observed once. This sequence joins TRBV7-2 and TRBJ1-2; D is unresolved. Trimming cost V 1 base and J 3 bases, with 9 bases left between them. There are 14 residues in the CDR3. CDR1 is SGHTA, CDR2 FQGNSA, per germline. The CDR3 DNA follows: TGTGCCAGCAGCTTAGAGTCAGGACACTATGGCTACACCTTC. Translated, it gives CASSLESGHYGYTF.

V is TRBV7-9 and J is TRBJ2-7; 12 bases line up with TRBD1. The CDR3 is 15 amino acids. V lost 4 bases, J lost 7 bases, and 8 bases stayed unmatched. The germline CDR1 and CDR2 sequences are SEHNR and FQNEAQ (reference sequence). This chain's CDR3 is CASSYIGTGGNEQYF. For the CDR3, the DNA is TGTGCCAGCAGCTACATTGGGACAGGGGGCAATGAGCAGTACTTC.